Given below is one T cell receptor beta chain in context. Its antigen remains undetermined. Base qualities were left out, and no much larger clone turns up one base away. CDR1 LNHNV and CDR2 YYDKDF are derived from the germline V gene (reference sequence). From V the trimming removes 2 bases and from J it removes 0 bases, while the gene matches leave 4 bases of the junction unaccounted for. The CDR3 holds 16 amino acids from the cysteine to the phenylalanine. Only the CDR3 DNA is retained, 48 bases long and in frame from the first base. These data come from a study of blood T cell repertoires in COVID-19 (dated by TCRdb to the early 2020s). In the study overall: Samples covering the acute and convalescent phases of COVID-19 were provided by collaborators in the United States, Italy and Spain. The prospective study material was composed of cDNA or gDNA derived from T cells, B-cell-depleted T cells, or PBMCs. Subjects who had been exposed to COVID-19, were actively infected with it, or had recovered from it provided the deeply sampled blood TCRbeta repertoires that made up the dataset. The repertoires were made available in a free public database intended to serve as a resource for research on the immune response to SARS-CoV-2. Samples were obtained from the ongoing ImmuneRACE study (first 160 participants) and from over 1,000 subjects provided by 6 global collaborators. Sample metadata almost always included a de-identified subject ID, COVID-19 status, age in years and sex. Where HLA class I and class II types were available, the types were taken from metadata supplied by the sample provider, not from assay-based typing. On the study overall, not on this receptor specifically: The amount of clinical and demographic metadata varied by source and participant and was provided uncurated.

Samples from volunteer blood donors who had recovered from COVID-19 were contributed by a second Seattle source. Whole blood was collected in K2EDTA tubes by collaborating institutions according to the institutions' own protocols. For TCRbeta analysis, collaborators shipped samples as frozen whole blood, isolated PBMCs, or DNA extracted from either of those sample types. TCRbeta CDR3 regions were amplified from genomic DNA by means of the immunoSEQ Assay, a bias-controlled multiplex PCR. As for the original processing: Nucleated cell counts per sample were estimated from amplification of reference gene primers within the assay. To quantify the absolute abundance of each unique TCRbeta CDR3 rearrangement, sequence reads were collapsed and filtered. For each sample, productive Simpson clonality was calculated as the square root of Simpson's diversity index over productive rearrangements. Held by TCRdb, this immuneACCESS table contains in-frame sequences only and omits some clones. Under half of the omission traces to an unresolved V gene where checked; the cause of the rest is unknown. V and J calls plus clone size are reproduced from that table; the DNA served to infer D and trimming. The sample includes under 300,000 clones, with 88% observed a single time. The ten most abundant clones make up approximately 2% of the sample.

This TCR came from a woman in her 40s who had recovered from COVID-19. The sequence links TRBV15 to TRBJ2-3; 8 junctional bases match TRBD1. Sequenced sample: peripheral blood. Here is the DNA: TGTGCCACCAGCAGACAGGGGGCTCTTAGCACAGATACGCAGTATTTT. The encoded protein is CATSRQGALSTDTQYF.